A single sample gave rise to the 20 T cell receptor beta chains below, sequenced in a study of cytomegalovirus exposure and HLA in healthy donors. Primers for the PCR totalled 60 Vbeta and 13 Jbeta. TCRdb's table, derived via immunoSEQ multiplex PCR, lists solely in-frame clones and lacks some. Here the sample spans 130,000 or so clones, 60% to 80% being singletons. The sample was PBMCs. The receptor source for this set is a woman aged 55-69 years in good health and CMV-seronegative.

The chain links TRBV18 to TRBJ1-5; D not resolved. The V end lost 10 bases, the J end lost 5 bases, and 15 bases lay between the germline ends. Germline CDR1 and CDR2: KGHSH and LQKENI. This CDR3 comprises 13 residues. The DNA for the CDR3 is TGTGCCAACAGCCGGGAGCGCGATCAGCCCCAGCATTTT. Translating it yields CANSRERDQPQHF.

The chain employs TRBV19 and TRBJ2-1; 8 bases map to TRBD1. Looked up from germline, CDR1 is LNHDA and CDR2 is SQIVND (reference sequence). V dropped 4 bases and J dropped 2; count of bases not matched to a gene: 7. CDR3 length: 16 residues. The CDR3 DNA reads TGTGCCAGTAGTACCCAGGGGGCTGTTCCCTACAATGAGCAGTTCTTC. Translation: CASSTQGAVPYNEQFF.

The chain combines TRBV28 with TRBJ1-1; TRBD1 is a possible D gene (6 bases). V lost 6 bases and J lost 0, with 17 bases in between. Germline CDR1 is MDHEN and CDR2 is SYDVKM. There are 16 residues in the CDR3. The CDR3 reads CASRPNGRGLNTEAFF. The CDR3 DNA follows: TGTGCCAGCAGGCCTAACGGCAGGGGCTTGAACACTGAAGCTTTCTTT.

Only a few counts were recorded for this clone. The J gene is TRBJ1-2, the V gene TRBV5-1; a possible D gene is TRBD1 (5 bases). V was trimmed by 1 base and J by 7 bases, leaving 14 bases between them. The CDR3 loop spans 14 amino acids. CDR1 is SGHRS and CDR2 is YFSETQ in the germline V gene. CDR3 loop: CASSLTGFSIGYTF. CDR3 nucleotides: TGCGCCAGCAGCTTGACAGGATTCTCTATTGGCTACACCTTC.

The V call is TRBV5-1, the J call TRBJ2-3, with D possibly being TRBD2 (6 bases). Germline V CDR1 and CDR2: SGHRS, YFSETQ. The CDR3 is 14 residues long. Trimming took 1 base from V and 4 from J, leaving 10 bases between them. This CDR3 reads CASSLPGVSDTQYF. CDR3 in DNA: TGCGCCAGCAGCTTGCCGGGAGTATCAGATACGCAGTATTTT.

This chain connects TRBV5-1 to TRBJ1-3; D not certain. This CDR3 region has 13 residues. Germline V gives CDR1 SGHRS, CDR2 YFSETQ. The ends were cut back, 3 bases at V and 0 bases at J, with 4 bases in the middle. CDR3 region: CASSWSSGNTIYF. In nucleotides, the CDR3 is TGCGCCAGCAGCTGGAGCTCTGGAAACACCATATATTTT.

The V and J genes are TRBV6-6 and TRBJ2-1, with 10 bases aligning to TRBD1. The germline V gene encodes CDR1 MNHNY and CDR2 SVGAGI (reference sequence). V trimming: 6 bases; J trimming: 10 bases; junction bases outside the gene matches: 3. This CDR3 comprises 12 residues. The CDR3 loop reads CASRLTGGEQFF. CDR3 sequence (DNA): TGTGCCAGCAGGTTGACAGGGGGCGAGCAGTTCTTC.

The sample holds a few counts of this clone. The rearrangement joins TRBV27 to TRBJ2-2; TRBD1 is a possible D gene (6 bases). V was clipped by 1 base and J by 1 base, with 10 bases between them. This CDR3 region has 16 residues. CDR1 MNHEY and CDR2 SMNVEV come from the germline V gene (reference sequence). Here the CDR3 DNA reads TGTGCCAGCAGTTTATACTCCAGGGGGAACACCGGGGAGCTGTTTTTT. Translated: CASSLYSRGNTGELFF.

This clone was detected only a few times. The genes are TRBV25-1 and TRBJ1-2; 7 bases fit TRBD1. Losses at the gene ends were 4 bases for V and 4 bases for J; bases not matched to a gene: 12. This CDR3 comprises 16 residues. Germline values: CDR1 MGHDK, CDR2 SYGVNS. Here the CDR3 reads CASSVYRGQRVYGYTF. In DNA form, the CDR3 reads TGTGCCAGCAGTGTATATCGGGGACAGAGGGTCTATGGCTACACCTTC.

The chain links TRBV6-5 to TRBJ2-1, with D perhaps matching TRBD2 (6 bases). The length of the CDR3 is 15 residues. CDR1 and CDR2 (germline): MNHEY, SVGAGI. Trimming removed 8 bases from V and 2 bases from J, with 16 bases in between. The CDR3 sequence: CASRRRRGPYNEQFF. The CDR3 DNA reads TGTGCCAGCCGACGAAGGAGGGGACCCTACAATGAGCAGTTCTTC.

The chain recombines TRBV6-4 with TRBJ2-2; weak D call: TRBD1 (6 bases). The V gene lost 4 bases and the J gene lost 7 bases, with 13 bases spanning the gap. The CDR3 has 14 residues. Per the germline V gene, CDR1 is MRHNA and CDR2 is SNTAGT. CDR3 sequence: CASSVQGGRGELFF. The CDR3 nucleotides read TGTGCCAGCAGTGTACAGGGTGGTCGCGGGGAGCTGTTTTTT.

The V gene is TRBV10-3, the J gene TRBJ2-5, with D uncertain. The DNA end is more similar to TRBJ2-7, so the J call may be wrong. The CDR3 loop spans 13 amino acids. Germline V gene data show CDR1 as ENHRY and CDR2 as SYGVKD. The CDR3 sequence: CAISVGLDYEQYF. The CDR3 bases are TGTGCCATCAGTGTTGGGCTAGACTACGAGCAGTACTTC.

The chain employs TRBV18 and TRBJ2-2, with TRBD2 matching 8 bases. The CDR3 covers 16 residues. V dropped 0 bases and J dropped 4; count of bases not matched to a gene: 4. CDR1 is KGHSH, CDR2 LQKENI, per germline. In DNA, the CDR3 is TGTGCCAGCTCACCACCCCCCGGGGGGGGCACCGGGGAGCTGTTTTTT. This encodes CASSPPPGGGTGELFF.

The J gene is TRBJ1-1, the V gene TRBV18, with D unresolved. CDR3 size: 12 residues. V lost 10 bases and J lost 1, with 10 bases in between. From germline, CDR1 is KGHSH and CDR2 LQKENI. Written as DNA, the CDR3 is TGTGCCACCAAACCCAGGAACACTGAAGCTTTCTTT. Residues: CATKPRNTEAFF.

This chain links TRBV9 with TRBJ2-3; 8 bases line up with TRBD1. This CDR3 has 16 amino acids. Unmatched junction bases numbered 8, after V lost 4 bases and J lost 1 base. The germline gives CDR1 SGDLS, CDR2 YYNGEE. CDR3 DNA: TGTGCCAGCAGCCCCCGGACAGGGACGCGCACAGATACGCAGTATTTT. It is translated as CASSPRTGTRTDTQYF.

This clone has just a few counts. This rearrangement joins TRBV6-5 to TRBJ2-7, with D perhaps matching TRBD2 (7 bases). The CDR3 runs 15 residues. Per the germline V gene, CDR1 is MNHEY and CDR2 is SVGAGI. V was trimmed by 0 bases and J by 6 bases, leaving 15 bases between them. DNA of the CDR3: TGTGCCAGCAGTTACTCGGGGGGGGCTCCTACCGAGCAGTACTTC. Translation gives CASSYSGGAPTEQYF.

The V call is TRBV10-1, the J call TRBJ1-1, with no clear D. Germline V lookup: CDR1 WNHNN, CDR2 SYGVQD (reference sequence). This CDR3 has 17 residues. V was trimmed by 4 bases and J by 0 bases, leaving 18 bases between them. Here the CDR3 reads CASSAVTKPSMNTEAFF. CDR3 nucleotides: TGCGCCAGCAGTGCCGTGACAAAGCCTTCCATGAACACTGAAGCTTTCTTT.

Worth noting for this clone: Other DNA sequences from this sample encode an identical CDR3 as well. The chain joins TRBV7-9 to TRBJ2-3, with a tentative D call TRBD2 (6 bases). V lost 5 bases to trimming and J lost 0 bases, with 9 bases between them. The CDR3 is 14 amino acids. The germline V gene encodes CDR1 SEHNR and CDR2 FQNEAQ (reference sequence). CDR3 sequence reads: CASSPGVSTDTQYF. Written as DNA, the CDR3 is TGTGCCAGCAGCCCGGGAGTTAGCACAGATACGCAGTATTTT.

The V gene is TRBV28, the J gene TRBJ1-2; TRBD1 might be the D (5 bases). Trimming pared 5 bases from V and 8 bases from J, leaving 9 bases between. The CDR3 spans 11 residues. Germline lookup yields CDR1 MDHEN and CDR2 SYDVKM. This chain's CDR3 is CASSPGRGYTF. The CDR3 nucleotides are TGTGCCAGCAGTCCAGGGCGCGGCTACACCTTC.

This clone has more than one count but fewer than ten. The chain combines TRBV27 with TRBJ1-4; D remains unclear. Germline loops: CDR1 MNHEY, CDR2 SMNVEV (reference sequence). CDR3 length equals 13 residues. V shed 2 bases and J shed 5 bases, with 6 bases lying between them. The CDR3 here is CASSLRRNEKLFF. The CDR3 DNA reads as TGTGCCAGCAGTTTACGGAGAAATGAAAAACTGTTTTTT.